The 14 T cell receptor beta chains below come from one sample, sequenced in a study of blood T cell repertoires in COVID-19. Libraries were prepared by immunoSEQ multiplex PCR; TCRdb keeps only in-frame clonotypes and omits some of them. The sample carries 150,000 to 200,000 clones, just under 90% recorded once. Material: peripheral blood. These receptors were taken from a man aged 18 to 29 with active or convalescent COVID-19.

The rearrangement uses TRBV4-3 and TRBJ2-7; 8 bases match TRBD2. The length of the CDR3 is 15 residues. The germline V gene encodes CDR1 LGHNA and CDR2 YSLEER. J lost 7 bases, V lost 1 base, and 9 bases had no gene match. In DNA form, the CDR3 reads TGCGCCAGCAGCCAAGTGGGAGCGGGAGTCGGGGAGCAGTACTTC. Translated: CASSQVGAGVGEQYF.

This chain uses TRBV5-6 with TRBJ1-1; no reliable D call. The germline gives CDR1 SGHDT, CDR2 YYEEEE. V lost 7 bases and J 9 bases, leaving 13 bases between the germline ends. CDR3 length: 11 residues. For the CDR3, the DNA is TGTGCCAGCCAGATCCGGGGAAAAGCTTTCTTT. This gives the protein CASQIRGKAFF.

V gene TRBV3-1 (or the pseudogene TRBV3-2) combines with J gene TRBJ2-7, with D possibly matching TRBD1 (5 bases). This CDR3 region has 14 residues. V lost 1 base and J lost 2, with 9 bases in between. CDR1 and CDR2 from the germline V gene are LGHDT and YNNKEL (reference sequence). This CDR3 is CASSQGTGPYEQYF. The CDR3 DNA follows: TGTGCCAGCAGCCAAGGCACAGGACCCTACGAGCAGTACTTC.

The chain combines TRBV11-2 with TRBJ2-7; 12 bases map to TRBD2. CDR3 length: 14 residues. Per germline, CDR1 SGHAT and CDR2 FQNNGV. V shed 7 bases and J 3 bases; nucleotides not matched to a gene: 4. The DNA of the CDR3 is TGTGCCAGCATGGGACTAGCGGGCCTCTACGAGCAGTACTTC. Translated: CASMGLAGLYEQYF.

In its sample, this clone was seen once. The chain carries TRBV30 and TRBJ2-2, with 7 bases that match TRBD2. Looked up from germline, CDR1 is GTSNPN and CDR2 is SVGIG (reference sequence). CDR3 length equals 14 residues. V trimming: 3 bases; J trimming: 7 bases; junction bases outside the gene matches: 8. The CDR3 bases are TGTGCCTGGAGGGACGAACTAGCGCTCGGGGAGCTGTTTTTT. Translation: CAWRDELALGELFF.

The V and J genes are TRBV28 and TRBJ2-7; no definite D call. There are 13 residues in the CDR3. The germline V gene has CDR1 MDHEN and CDR2 SYDVKM. V lost 4 bases and J lost 3, with 10 bases in between. Written as DNA, the CDR3 is TGTGCCAGCAGTTCCTCGGGTGGCTACGAGCAGTACGTC. Residues: CASSSSGGYEQYV.

This chain connects TRBV12-3 or TRBV12-4 to TRBJ1-1, with 7 bases lining up with TRBD1. With 5 bases clipped from V and 1 base from J, the junction kept 1 base outside the gene matches. The CDR3 is 13 amino acids. This CDR3 is CASSGTENTEAFF. CDR3 sequence (DNA): TGTGCCAGCAGTGGGACAGAGAACACTGAAGCTTTCTTT.

This clone was observed a single time. This sequence joins TRBV18 and TRBJ1-5, with TRBD1 matching 7 bases. Germline loops: CDR1 KGHSH, CDR2 LQKENI. The CDR3 is 13 amino acids. V lost 3 bases, J lost 5 bases, and 1 base stayed unmatched. The chain's CDR3 is CASSPQGDQPQHF. CDR3 DNA: TGTGCCAGCTCACCGCAGGGGGATCAGCCCCAGCATTTT.

The rearrangement links TRBV24-1 to TRBJ2-1; D not certain. CDR1 is KGHDR and CDR2 is SFDVKD in the germline V gene. Deletions cut 3 bases from V and 0 bases from J, with 14 bases between. CDR3 length equals 17 residues. The CDR3 DNA sequence: TGTGCCACCAGTGATCTAAACCCCGACTCCTCCTACAATGAGCAGTTCTTC. Amino acids: CATSDLNPDSSYNEQFF.

V usage is TRBV7-9 and J usage is TRBJ2-1; TRBD2 matches at 9 bases. Per germline, CDR1 SEHNR and CDR2 FQNEAQ (reference sequence). Trimming took 5 bases from V and 8 from J; bases not matched to a gene: 4. The CDR3 sequence is 13 residues long. CDR3 in DNA: TGTGCCAGCAGCATACGGACTAGCGATGAGCAGTTCTTC. Protein sequence: CASSIRTSDEQFF.

The chain combines TRBV27 with TRBJ2-3; D perhaps matches TRBD2 (7 bases). V lost 7 bases and J lost 2, with 19 bases in between. Germline V gives CDR1 MNHEY, CDR2 SMNVEV (reference sequence). The length of the CDR3 is 16 residues. Here the CDR3 reads CASTFGGGSPTDTQYF. In nucleotides, the CDR3 is TGTGCCAGCACCTTCGGGGGCGGGAGCCCCACAGATACGCAGTATTTT.

V and J are TRBV15 and TRBJ2-3; TRBD1 might be the D (6 bases). CDR1 LNHNV and CDR2 YYDKDF come from the germline V gene (reference sequence). Trimming stripped 0 bases from V and 5 bases from J, with 18 bases between. The CDR3 is made up of 17 amino acids. The CDR3 region has the DNA TGTGCCACCAGCAGAGACCAGCTTACAGGACAGCTAGATACGCAGTATTTT. Its protein is CATSRDQLTGQLDTQYF.

The chain couples TRBV11-2 to TRBJ2-7; D call uncertain. CDR3 length: 13 residues. Trimming removed 1 base at V and 6 bases at J, with 10 bases between. Germline V gene data show CDR1 as SGHAT and CDR2 as FQNNGV. The CDR3 sequence: CASSLVGQTEQYV. DNA of the CDR3: TGTGCCAGCAGCTTAGTTGGGCAGACCGAGCAGTACGTC.

J is TRBJ2-2 and V is TRBV2; 14 positions match TRBD2. Looked up from germline, CDR1 is SNHLY and CDR2 is FYNNEI. This CDR3 has 18 amino acids. Losses at the gene ends were 3 bases for V and 0 bases for J; bases not matched to a gene: 3. The CDR3: CASSDRGLAGANTGELFF. CDR3 DNA: TGTGCCAGCAGTGATAGGGGACTAGCGGGGGCGAACACCGGGGAGCTGTTTTTT.